The following is a T cell receptor (beta chain) sequence with its context. Its specific antigen is unknown. Base qualities are missing; no much larger clone stands one base away. Reading the germline V gene gives CDR1 WSHSY and CDR2 SAAADI. The junction carries 12 bases between V and J, which are trimmed by 2 bases and 10 bases respectively. The CDR3 contains 14 residues, cysteine and phenylalanine counted. Only CDR3 DNA is held: 42 bases, read in frame from base 1. This record belongs to a study of T cell responses to AZD1222 COVID-19 vaccine (dated by TCRdb to the early 2020s). At the level of the whole study: AZD1222 recipients with second doses at about 4 weeks or about 12 weeks were pooled, because spike-specific TCR depth and breadth did not differ between schedules. A total of roughly 240 trial participants underwent TCR sequencing, of whom approximately 210 received two doses of AZD1222 and 26 received two doses of the MenACWY control vaccine. Enrollment into the trials was organized by age into subgroups of 18-55, 56-69 and 70-plus years, and those subgroups contained roughly 150, 30 and 60 TCR-sequenced participants, respectively. What the authors observed across the whole study: Conclusions about previously exposed vaccinees were limited because only 6 or 7 AZD1222 recipients were SARS-CoV-2 seropositive at baseline. Epitopes outside the regions mutated in the B.1.351 and B.1.1.7 variants were reportedly recognized by nearly half of the unique spike-specific TCRs. CD4 TCRs associated with the vaccine covered the entire spike protein, and the dominant responses were in regions 160-218 and 743-854. After two AZD1222 doses, spike-specific TCR breadth and depth were significantly higher than at day 0 and than in MenACWY recipients. Because no samples from the day 14 peak response were available, repertoires could be characterized only after the peak T cell response. Participants were mostly white British and included more females than males, and it was suggested by the authors that clonal diversity may have been underestimated. The 56-69-year group was small, and its depth increase did not reach significance, likely because of low power.

The CDR3 regions of human TCRbeta chains were analyzed by immunosequencing. For the original study's pipeline: TCRs in the repertoires were compared against a reference library of SARS-CoV-2-specific TCRs that had been generated with the MIRA antigen-specificity platform. Breadth was defined as the fraction of unique TCRs that were SARS-CoV-2-associated, and depth was defined as the fraction of total T cells that were SARS-CoV-2-associated. Each spike-specific TCR was assigned to its reactive spike region and to a CD4 or CD8 class using the MIRA data. Log10-transformed breadth and depth values were compared by one-way ANOVA with Sidak's multiple comparisons tests. TCRdb carries this immuneACCESS record with in-frame sequences only. Its versions omit some clonotypes, under half of them owing to an unresolved V gene in the studies checked, with the rest unexplained. Clone size and V and J calls were adopted from that table, with D and trimming inferred from the DNA. This sample gives about 120,000 clones in total; under 90% of them show up just once. Together, the top ten hold roughly 7.7% of the sample.

The sample's time point, from its label and the paper: baseline before first vaccination. Vaccinee samples came from UK trials COV001 and COV002, including a single-blind randomized controlled phase 2/3 trial of AZD1222 (ChAdOx1 nCoV-19) in healthy adults. For TCRbeta chain sequencing, PBMC samples were collected from trial participants at day 0 and at day 28 after the second dose. The chain is made from TRBV10-2 and TRBJ1-6; too little of a D gene remains to name it. Here the sequenced sample was peripheral blood, taken on day 0 of AZD1222 vaccination. This receptor was taken from an adult in good health. The sequenced DNA: TGCGCCAGCAGTGAGCTCGGACGAGGCTCACCCCTCCACTTT. It specifies CASSELGRGSPLHF.